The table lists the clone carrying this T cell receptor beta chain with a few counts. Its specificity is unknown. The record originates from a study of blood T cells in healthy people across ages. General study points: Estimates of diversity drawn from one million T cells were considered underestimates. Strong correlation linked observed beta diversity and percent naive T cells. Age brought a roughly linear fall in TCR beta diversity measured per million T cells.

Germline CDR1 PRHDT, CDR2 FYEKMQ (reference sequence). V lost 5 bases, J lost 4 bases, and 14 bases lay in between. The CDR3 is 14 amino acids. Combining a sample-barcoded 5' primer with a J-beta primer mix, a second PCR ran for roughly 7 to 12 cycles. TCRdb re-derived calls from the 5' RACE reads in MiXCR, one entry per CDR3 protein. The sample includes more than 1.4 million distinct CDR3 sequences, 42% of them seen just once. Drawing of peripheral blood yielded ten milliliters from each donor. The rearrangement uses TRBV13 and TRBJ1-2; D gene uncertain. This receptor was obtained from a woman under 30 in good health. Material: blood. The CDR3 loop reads CASSRPRVSYGYTF. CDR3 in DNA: TGTGCCAGCAGCCGCCCAAGGGTTAGCTATGGCTACACCTTC.